The clone carrying this T cell receptor beta chain was recorded many times. The use of genomic DNA as template underpinned the TCR beta VDJ and CDR3 profiling. Using its own MiXCR run on the reads, TCRdb lists one record per CDR3 protein. Of about 160,000 distinct CDR3 sequences listed, roughly 48% are singletons. The data were obtained in a study of CD8+CD57+ T cells in acquired aplastic anemia. The CDR3 is made up of 13 amino acids. V lost 3 bases and J lost 3, with 7 bases in between. Germline assignment: CDR1 LNHDA and CDR2 SQIVND (reference sequence). Only patients with CD8+CD57+ cell expansion on flow cytometry were chosen for sequencing.

J is TRBJ2-3 and V is TRBV19; D is perhaps TRBD2 (5 bases). The sequence was collected from a human donor with aplastic anemia. The sample comprised sorted CD4+, CD8+, or CD8+CD57+ T cells (not recorded which) from PBMCs. The CDR3 reads CASSISGTDTQYF. CDR3 sequence (DNA): TGTGCCAGTAGTATCTCGGGGACAGATACGCAGTATTTT.